This T cell receptor (beta chain) was sequenced in a study of cytomegalovirus exposure and HLA in healthy donors. The study's findings and limits: When presence/absence was analysed, sequencing depth was taken to be roughly uniform across donors. One variant, a missense change in DCLRE1C, was linked in a later analysis to TCR beta V- and J-gene trimming. Across HLA loci, a later analysis found differing TCR association rates, with DRB1 most and HLA-C fewest.

V shed 8 bases and J 9 bases; nucleotides not matched to a gene: 14. The CDR3 is 15 residues long. From germline, CDR1 is SNHLY and CDR2 FYNNEI. Vbeta (60) and Jbeta (13) primers were used in the PCR. Sequencing was performed with immunoSEQ multiplex PCR; in TCRdb, only in-frame clones are kept and a portion is missing. The profile covers fewer than 200,000 clones, with around 79% appearing a single time and around 4% taken by the ten largest. To note about this clone: Its antigen is currently unknown.

Sequenced input: PBMCs. The chain links TRBV2 to TRBJ2-1, with 9 nucleotides matching TRBD1. This TCR was sampled from a man in his forties in good health and CMV-seronegative. The CDR3 sequence is CASRTGTGKTIEQFF. The CDR3 nucleotides read TGTGCCAGCCGCACCGGGACAGGGAAAACGATTGAGCAGTTCTTC.